Each of the 20 T cell receptor beta chains below was sequenced from the same sample in a study of T cells after yellow fever vaccination. TCRdb analysed the 5' RACE reads with MiXCR anew, one entry per CDR3 protein. The sample consists of a few hundred thousand distinct CDR3 sequences, under 9% of them appearing once. The source material was CD4+ T cells sorted from PBMCs, sampled 5 days after the yellow fever booster vaccination. Source of these receptors: a man aged 18-30 years who received the YFV17D yellow fever vaccine.

This clonotype has at least ten counts. V is TRBV5-5 and J is TRBJ1-2; D is ambiguous. V lost 0 bases to trimming and J lost 7 bases, with 10 bases between them. Germline CDR1 reads SGHKS; CDR2 reads YYEKEE (reference sequence). This CDR3 has 13 residues. The CDR3: CASSLDQPFGYTF. The CDR3 coding sequence is TGTGCCAGCAGCTTGGACCAACCGTTTGGCTACACCTTC.

This clonotype was counted many times. The V call is TRBV19, the J call TRBJ2-4; 10 bases line up with TRBD1. The V gene end was trimmed by 4 bases and the J gene end by 5 bases; junction bases not matched to a gene: 8. The CDR3 runs to 16 residues. Per germline, CDR1 LNHDA and CDR2 SQIVND (reference sequence). In nucleotides, the CDR3 is TGTGCCAGTAGTAGACACGGGACAGGGGATCAAAACATTCAGTACTTC. It codes for CASSRHGTGDQNIQYF.

J is TRBJ1-4 and V is TRBV4-3; D is ambiguous. The CDR3 spans 14 residues. V gave up 0 bases and J gave up 7 bases, with 9 bases separating them. Germline assignment: CDR1 LGHNA and CDR2 YSLEER. The CDR3 sequence is CASSQERIGEKLFF. DNA of the CDR3: TGCGCCAGCAGCCAAGAGAGGATAGGTGAAAAACTGTTTTTT.

This clonotype came up many times. The V gene is TRBV20-1, the J gene TRBJ1-2, with D hard to call. The germline V gene encodes CDR1 DFQATT and CDR2 SNEGSKA (reference sequence). With 5 bases removed from V and 7 bases from J, the gap between germline ends came to 17 bases. This CDR3 comprises 13 residues. CDR3 region: CSADRDAMGGYTF. The CDR3 DNA sequence: TGCAGTGCTGATAGAGACGCCATGGGTGGCTACACCTTC.

This rearrangement joins TRBV18 to TRBJ1-5; D remains unclear. Germline CDR1 is KGHSH and CDR2 is LQKENI. V was clipped by 5 bases and J by 5 bases, with 13 bases between them. The CDR3 is 14 residues long. The CDR3 loop reads CASSGQDGYQPQHF. The DNA for the CDR3 is TGTGCCAGCTCAGGGCAGGACGGATATCAGCCCCAGCATTTT.

This clonotype appeared a few times. The V call is TRBV5-1, the J call TRBJ2-3; D not resolved. Per the germline V gene, CDR1 is SGHRS and CDR2 is YFSETQ. V was trimmed by 2 bases and J by 0 bases, leaving 7 bases between them. The CDR3 contains 14 residues. The CDR3 reads CASSLTDSTDTQYF. CDR3 DNA: TGCGCCAGCAGCTTAACAGACAGCACAGATACGCAGTATTTT.

This clonotype was counted a few times. CDR3 amino acids: CASSGYTGDTQYF. CDR3 nucleotides: TGTGCCAGCAGCGGATATACAGGCGATACGCAGTATTTT. This chain links TRBV9 with TRBJ2-3; perhaps TRBD1 as D (5 bases). This CDR3 is 13 amino acids long. Trimming cost V 3 bases and J 6 bases, with 11 bases left between them. Germline CDR1 reads SGDLS; CDR2 reads YYNGEE.

V usage is TRBV19 and J usage is TRBJ2-3, with TRBD2 matching over 7 bases. There are 14 residues in the CDR3. The V gene end was trimmed by 7 bases and the J gene end by 5 bases; junction bases not matched to a gene: 9. From germline, CDR1 is LNHDA and CDR2 SQIVND (reference sequence). This CDR3 reads CASNLRGVEDTQYF. The CDR3 bases are TGTGCCAGTAATCTCCGGGGGGTTGAAGATACGCAGTATTTT.

This clonotype occurred a few times. The rearrangement links TRBV18 to TRBJ1-3; 7 bases are shared with TRBD1. The V gene's germline CDR1 is KGHSH and CDR2 LQKENI. V was pared by 3 bases and J by 4 bases, with 6 bases of the junction left unmatched. CDR3 size: 15 residues. CDR3: CASSPTTGSGNTIYF. In DNA form, the CDR3 reads TGTGCCAGCTCACCCACGACAGGGTCCGGAAACACCATATATTTT.

This chain uses TRBV20-1 with TRBJ1-1; 9 nucleotides agree with TRBD1. The CDR3 is 12 residues long. The V gene's germline CDR1 is DFQATT and CDR2 SNEGSKA (reference sequence). J lost 1 base, V lost 7 bases, and 1 base had no gene match. DNA of the CDR3: TGCAGTGGGACAGGGGCGAACACTGAAGCTTTCTTT. Its protein product is CSGTGANTEAFF.

This chain uses TRBV4-2 with TRBJ2-7; 8 nucleotides align to TRBD1. This CDR3 is built from 15 residues. Germline V gene lookup returns CDR1 LGHNA and CDR2 YNFKEQ. With V trimmed by 0 bases and J by 2 bases, 3 bases remained unmatched. DNA for the CDR3: TGTGCCAGCAGCCAAGAGCCGGGACAGGCCTACGAGCAGTACTTC. Protein product: CASSQEPGQAYEQYF.

This clonotype was seen only a few times. The genes are TRBV25-1 and TRBJ2-3, with a possible D match to TRBD1 (6 bases). Germline lookup yields CDR1 MGHDK and CDR2 SYGVNS. The CDR3 is 15 residues long. V was cut by 3 bases and J by 4 bases, with 14 bases left in between. The chain's CDR3 is CASSDTRGLPDTQYF. The CDR3 bases are TGTGCCAGCAGTGACACCAGGGGCCTTCCAGATACGCAGTATTTT.

At least ten counts were recorded for this clonotype. The chain employs TRBV3-1 and TRBJ2-3, with D unclear. Trimming shortened V by 0 bases and J by 3 bases, and 7 bases separated the two germline ends. The CDR3 consists of 14 residues. The germline CDR1 and CDR2 sequences are LGHDT and YNNKEL (reference sequence). The CDR3 nucleotides read TGTGCCAGCAGCCAAGACGGCGGAACAGATACGCAGTATTTT. Encoded protein: CASSQDGGTDTQYF.

This clonotype was found a few times. The chain has TRBV6-5 and TRBJ1-1, with a weak D call TRBD1 (6 bases). Germline V lookup: CDR1 MNHEY, CDR2 SVGAGI. The V and J ends lost 2 bases and 1 base respectively, with 17 bases between them. This CDR3 contains 17 residues. This CDR3 reads CASSYRSTGLGNTEAFF. The CDR3 nucleotides read TGTGCCAGCAGTTACCGGTCGACAGGTCTCGGGAACACTGAAGCTTTCTTT.

The chain carries TRBV20-1 and TRBJ1-4; the D is unclear. The CDR3 loop spans 13 amino acids. The V end lost 3 bases, the J end lost 2 bases, and 7 bases lay between the germline ends. From germline, CDR1 is DFQATT and CDR2 SNEGSKA (reference sequence). This CDR3 is CSARSDTNEKLFF. The CDR3 bases are TGCAGTGCTAGGTCCGATACTAATGAAAAACTGTTTTTT.

The V gene is TRBV7-3, the J gene TRBJ2-5, with no clear D. The CDR3 is made up of 13 amino acids. V was trimmed by 3 bases and J by 5 bases, leaving 10 bases between them. Germline V gives CDR1 SGHTA, CDR2 FQGTGA. CDR3: CASSFRGSETQYF. The CDR3 DNA is TGTGCCAGCAGCTTTCGAGGATCCGAGACCCAGTACTTC.

This clonotype has at least ten counts. In nucleotides, the CDR3 is TGTGCCAGCAGTAGTAACTACGGGGTAGAGACCCAGTACTTC. Amino acid sequence: CASSSNYGVETQYF. The genes are TRBV7-9 and TRBJ2-5, with a weak D call TRBD2 (5 bases). CDR3 length equals 14 residues. V gave up 6 bases and J gave up 4 bases, with 15 bases separating them. Germline V CDR1 and CDR2: SEHNR, FQNEAQ (reference sequence). Variable domain in full (rest from reference TRBV7-9 and TRBJ2-5): DTGVSQNPRHKITKRGQNVTFRCDPISEHNRLYWYRQTLGQGPEFLTYFQNEAQLEKSRLLSDRFSAERPKGSFSTLEIQRTEQGDSAMYLCASSSNYGVETQYFGPGTRLLVL.

Ten or more counts support this clonotype. The chain carries TRBV7-9 and TRBJ1-5; 9 bases match TRBD1. Per the germline V gene, CDR1 is SEHNR and CDR2 is FQNEAQ (reference sequence). The CDR3 is 18 residues long. The J segment lost 4 bases and the V segment lost 4 bases, leaving 14 bases of the junction unmatched. Here the CDR3 DNA reads TGTGCCAGCAGCTACTACCACGTAAGGACAGGGGTAAATCAGCCCCAGCATTTT. Amino acid sequence: CASSYYHVRTGVNQPQHF.

This clonotype was detected a few times. The chain combines TRBV11-2 with TRBJ2-1, with TRBD2 matching 7 bases. The CDR3 consists of 16 residues. CDR1 is SGHAT, CDR2 FQNNGV, per germline. V was pared by 5 bases and J by 4 bases, with 11 bases of the junction left unmatched. CDR3 in DNA: TGTGCCAGCAGCCTGGGGGGGGACTTAGGGTACAATGAGCAGTTCTTC. Translating gives CASSLGGDLGYNEQFF. Variable domain in full (rest from reference TRBV11-2 and TRBJ2-1): EAGVAQSPRYKIIEKRQSVAFWCNPISGHATLYWYQQILGQGPKLLIQFQNNGVVDDSQLPKDRFSAERLKGVDSTLKIQPAKLEDSAVYLCASSLGGDLGYNEQFFGPGTRLTVL.

The chain combines TRBV29-1 with TRBJ1-2; weak D call: TRBD1 (5 bases). Germline loops: CDR1 SQVTM, CDR2 ANQGSEA. This CDR3 comprises 12 residues. The V end lost 3 bases, the J end lost 4 bases, and 9 bases lay between the germline ends. The CDR3 DNA reads as TGCAGCGTTGACCCGGGACTCTATGGCTACACCTTC. The encoded protein is CSVDPGLYGYTF.